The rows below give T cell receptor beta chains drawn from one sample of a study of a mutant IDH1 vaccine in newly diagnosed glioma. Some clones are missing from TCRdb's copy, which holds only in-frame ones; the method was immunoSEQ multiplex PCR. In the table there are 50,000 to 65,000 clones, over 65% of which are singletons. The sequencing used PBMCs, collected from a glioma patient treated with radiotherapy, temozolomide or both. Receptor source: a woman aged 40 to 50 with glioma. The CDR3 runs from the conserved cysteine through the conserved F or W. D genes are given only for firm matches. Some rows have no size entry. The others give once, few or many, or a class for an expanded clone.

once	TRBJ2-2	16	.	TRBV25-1	TGTGCCAGCAGTGTGCTAGGGGGTGGGAGCACCGGGGAGCTGTTTTTT	CASSVLGGGSTGELFF
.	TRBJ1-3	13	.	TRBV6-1	TGTGCCAGCAGTGAAGCCGGGTTGGGCACCATATATTTT	CASSEAGLGTIYF
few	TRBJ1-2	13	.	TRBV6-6	TGTGCCAGCAGTCCCGGACAGAACTATGGCTACACCTTC	CASSPGQNYGYTF
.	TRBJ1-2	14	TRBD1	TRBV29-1	TGCAGCGTTGGCGGGGGGGACAGGCCAGGAGGCTACACCTTC	CSVGGGDRPGGYTF
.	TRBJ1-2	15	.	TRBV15	TGTGCCACCAGCTTAAGGACGGGGGGGCGGTATGGCTACACCTTC	CATSLRTGGRYGYTF
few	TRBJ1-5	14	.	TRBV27	TGTGCCAGCAGTTCTGTAGTGACAGGACAGCCCCAGCATTTT	CASSSVVTGQPQHF
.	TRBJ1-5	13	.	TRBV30	TGTGCCTGGAGTTATGGGGGCAATCAGCCCCAGCATTTT	CAWSYGGNQPQHF
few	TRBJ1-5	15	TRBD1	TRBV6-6	TGTGCCAGCAGAGTCGGGACAGGGGTGGGTCAGCCCCAGCATTTT	CASRVGTGVGQPQHF
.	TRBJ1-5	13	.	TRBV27	TGTGCCAGCAGTCTGACAGGTCTTCAGCCCCAGCATTTT	CASSLTGLQPQHF
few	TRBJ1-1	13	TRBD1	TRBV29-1	TGCAGCGTTCATACAGGGGGCGGGTCAAAAGCTTTCTTT	CSVHTGGGSKAFF
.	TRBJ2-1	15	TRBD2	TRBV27	TGTGCCAGCAGTTTTCTAGCGGGGGTCTACAATGAGCAGTTCTTC	CASSFLAGVYNEQFF
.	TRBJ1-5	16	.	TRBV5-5	TGTGCCAGCAGCTCGGGTGGGGGGAATGGAAATCAGCCCCAGCATTTT	CASSSGGGNGNQPQHF
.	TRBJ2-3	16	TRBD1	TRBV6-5	TGTGCCAGCAGTTACGGGACAGGGGAAGGCACAGATACGCAGTATTTT	CASSYGTGEGTDTQYF
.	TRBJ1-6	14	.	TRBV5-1	TGCGCCAGCAGCTTGGGGACATATAATTCACCCCTCCACTTT	CASSLGTYNSPLHF